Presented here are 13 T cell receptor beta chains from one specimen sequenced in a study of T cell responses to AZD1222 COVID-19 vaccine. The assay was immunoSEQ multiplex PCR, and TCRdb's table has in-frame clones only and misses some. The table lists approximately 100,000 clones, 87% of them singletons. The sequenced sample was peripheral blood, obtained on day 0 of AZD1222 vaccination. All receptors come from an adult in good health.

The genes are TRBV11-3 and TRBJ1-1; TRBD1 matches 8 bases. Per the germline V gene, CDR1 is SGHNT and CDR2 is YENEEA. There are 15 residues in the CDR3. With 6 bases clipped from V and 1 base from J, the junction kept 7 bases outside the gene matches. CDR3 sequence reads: CASRSGGAGNTEAFF. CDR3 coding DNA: TGTGCCAGCAGATCAGGGGGCGCGGGGAACACTGAAGCTTTCTTT.

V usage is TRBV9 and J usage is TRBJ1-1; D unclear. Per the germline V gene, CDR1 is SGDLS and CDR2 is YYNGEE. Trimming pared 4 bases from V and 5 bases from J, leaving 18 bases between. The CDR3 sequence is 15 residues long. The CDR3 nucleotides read TGTGCCAGCAGCTTCAGTGTGGCTCTTGGTACTGAAGCTTTCTTT. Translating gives CASSFSVALGTEAFF.

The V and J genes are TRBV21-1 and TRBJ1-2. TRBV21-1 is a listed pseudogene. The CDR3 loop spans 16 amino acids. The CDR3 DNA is TGTGCCAGCAGCAAAAGGGGAGGTATACGGGTCTATGGCTACACCTTC. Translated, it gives CASSKRGGIRVYGYTF.

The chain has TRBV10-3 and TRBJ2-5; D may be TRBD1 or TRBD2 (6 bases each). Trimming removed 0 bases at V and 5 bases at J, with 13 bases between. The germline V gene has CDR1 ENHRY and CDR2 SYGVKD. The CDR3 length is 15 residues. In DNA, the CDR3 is TGTGCCATCAGTGAGTCGAGTCCGGGGGCCGAGACCCAGTACTTC. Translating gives CAISESSPGAETQYF.

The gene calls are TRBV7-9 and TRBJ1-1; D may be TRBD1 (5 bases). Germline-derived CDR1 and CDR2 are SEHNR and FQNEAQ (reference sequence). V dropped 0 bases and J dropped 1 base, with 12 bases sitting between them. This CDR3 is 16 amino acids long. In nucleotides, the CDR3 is TGTGCCAGCAGCTTAGCGTACCGGAGGGGGAACACTGAAGCTTTCTTT. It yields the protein CASSLAYRRGNTEAFF. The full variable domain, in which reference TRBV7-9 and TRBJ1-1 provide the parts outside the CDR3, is DTGVSQNPRHKITKRGQNVTFRCDPISEHNRLYWYRQTLGQGPEFLTYFQNEAQLEKSRLLSDRFSAERPKGSFSTLEIQRTEQGDSAMYLCASSLAYRRGNTEAFFGQGTRLTVV.

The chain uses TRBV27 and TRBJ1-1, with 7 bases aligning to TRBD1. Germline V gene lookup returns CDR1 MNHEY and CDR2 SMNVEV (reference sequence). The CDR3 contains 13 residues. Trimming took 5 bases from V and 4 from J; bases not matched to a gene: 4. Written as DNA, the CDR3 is TGTGCCAGCAGTCGACAGGGACGCACTGAAGCTTTCTTT. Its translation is CASSRQGRTEAFF.

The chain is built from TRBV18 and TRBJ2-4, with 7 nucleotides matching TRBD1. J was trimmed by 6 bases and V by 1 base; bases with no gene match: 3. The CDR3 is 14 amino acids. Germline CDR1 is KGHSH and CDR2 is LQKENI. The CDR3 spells CASSPQGAGNIQYF. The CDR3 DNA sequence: TGTGCCAGCTCACCACAGGGGGCGGGAAACATTCAGTACTTC.

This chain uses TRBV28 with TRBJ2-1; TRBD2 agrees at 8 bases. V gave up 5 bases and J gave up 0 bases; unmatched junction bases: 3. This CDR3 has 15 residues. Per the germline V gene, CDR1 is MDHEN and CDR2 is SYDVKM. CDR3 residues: CASSLSGNSYNEQFF. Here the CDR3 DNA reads TGTGCCAGCAGTCTTAGCGGGAACTCCTACAATGAGCAGTTCTTC.

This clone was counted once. DNA for the CDR3: TGTGCCACCAGCCCCGGACCCACCACTATAGCCAAAAACATTCAGTACTTC. Protein sequence: CATSPGPTTIAKNIQYF. The rearrangement links TRBV15 to TRBJ2-4; D ambiguous. The CDR3 consists of 17 residues. The ends were cut back, 5 bases at V and 0 bases at J, with 17 bases in the middle. CDR1 and CDR2 (germline): LNHNV, YYDKDF (reference sequence).

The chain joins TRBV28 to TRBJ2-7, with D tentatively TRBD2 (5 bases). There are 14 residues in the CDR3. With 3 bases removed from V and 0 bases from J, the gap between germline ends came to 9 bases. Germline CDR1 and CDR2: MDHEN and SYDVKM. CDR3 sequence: CASSFFGISYEQYF. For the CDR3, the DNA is TGTGCCAGCAGTTTTTTCGGGATCTCCTACGAGCAGTACTTC.

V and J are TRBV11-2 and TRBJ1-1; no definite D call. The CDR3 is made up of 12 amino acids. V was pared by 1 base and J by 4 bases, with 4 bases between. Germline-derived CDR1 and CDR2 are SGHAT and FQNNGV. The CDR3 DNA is TGTGCCAGCAGCTTAGTCGGCACTGAAGCTTTCTTT. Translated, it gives CASSLVGTEAFF.

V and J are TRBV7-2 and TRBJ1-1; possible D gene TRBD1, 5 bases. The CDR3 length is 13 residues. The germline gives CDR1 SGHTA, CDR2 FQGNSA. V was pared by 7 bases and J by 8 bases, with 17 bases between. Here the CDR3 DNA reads TGTGCCAGCATCCCGGGGGGGGGACGGGAAGCTTTCTTT. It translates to CASIPGGGREAFF.

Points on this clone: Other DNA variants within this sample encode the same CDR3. CDR3 in amino acids: CASSSGGTGELFF. In nucleotides, the CDR3 is TGTGCCAGCAGCTCGGGGGGAACCGGGGAGCTGTTTTTT. The chain employs TRBV7-9 and TRBJ2-2; 7 nucleotides line up with TRBD2. This CDR3 contains 13 residues. Unmatched junction bases numbered 1, after V lost 4 bases and J lost 5 bases. CDR1 and CDR2 from the germline V gene are SEHNR and FQNEAQ (reference sequence).